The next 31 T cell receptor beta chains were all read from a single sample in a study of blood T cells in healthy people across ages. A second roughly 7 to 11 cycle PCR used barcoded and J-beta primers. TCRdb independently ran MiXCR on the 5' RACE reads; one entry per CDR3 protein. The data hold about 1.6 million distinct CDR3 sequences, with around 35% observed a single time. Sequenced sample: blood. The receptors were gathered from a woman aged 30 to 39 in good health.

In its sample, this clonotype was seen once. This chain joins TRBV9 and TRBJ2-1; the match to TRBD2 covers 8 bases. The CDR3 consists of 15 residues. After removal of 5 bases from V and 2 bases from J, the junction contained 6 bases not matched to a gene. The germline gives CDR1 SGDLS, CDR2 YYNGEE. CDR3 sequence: CASSYSGAAYNEQFF. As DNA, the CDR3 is TGTGCCAGCAGTTATAGCGGGGCTGCCTACAATGAGCAGTTCTTC.

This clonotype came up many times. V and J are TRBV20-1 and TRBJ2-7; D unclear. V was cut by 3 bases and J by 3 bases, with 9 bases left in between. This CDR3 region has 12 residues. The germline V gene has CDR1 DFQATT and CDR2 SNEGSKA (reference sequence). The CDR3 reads CSASGLGYEQYF. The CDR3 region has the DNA TGCAGTGCTAGCGGGTTAGGCTACGAGCAGTACTTC.

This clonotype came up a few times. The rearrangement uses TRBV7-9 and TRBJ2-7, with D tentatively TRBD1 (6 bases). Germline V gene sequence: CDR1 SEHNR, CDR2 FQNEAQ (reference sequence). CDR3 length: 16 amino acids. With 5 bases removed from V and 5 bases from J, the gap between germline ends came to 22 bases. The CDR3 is CASSLSLRGRGDEQYF. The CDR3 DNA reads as TGTGCCAGCAGCCTCAGCCTCAGGGGACGTGGCGACGAGCAGTACTTC.

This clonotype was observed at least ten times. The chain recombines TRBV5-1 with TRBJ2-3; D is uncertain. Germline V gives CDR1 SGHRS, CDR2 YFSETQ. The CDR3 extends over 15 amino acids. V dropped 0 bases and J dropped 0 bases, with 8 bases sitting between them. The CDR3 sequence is CASSLGSRSTDTQYF. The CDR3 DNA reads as TGCGCCAGCAGCTTGGGGAGTCGAAGCACAGATACGCAGTATTTT.

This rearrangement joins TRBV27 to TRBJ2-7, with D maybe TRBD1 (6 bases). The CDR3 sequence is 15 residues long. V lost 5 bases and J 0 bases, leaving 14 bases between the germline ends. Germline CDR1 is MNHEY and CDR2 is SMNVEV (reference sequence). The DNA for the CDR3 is TGTGCCAGCAGTACGGGACAACTATCCTCCTACGAGCAGTACTTC. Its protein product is CASSTGQLSSYEQYF.

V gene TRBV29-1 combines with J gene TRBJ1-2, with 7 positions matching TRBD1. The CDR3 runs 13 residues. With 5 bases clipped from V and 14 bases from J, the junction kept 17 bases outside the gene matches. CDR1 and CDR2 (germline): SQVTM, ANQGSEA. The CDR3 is CSVRIGLTGLKTF. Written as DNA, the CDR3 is TGCAGCGTTCGAATCGGATTGACAGGGTTGAAAACCTTC. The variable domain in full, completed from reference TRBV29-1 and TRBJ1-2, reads SAVISQKPSRDICQRGTSLTIQCQVDSQVTMMFWYRQQPGQSLTLIATANQGSEATYESGFVIDKFPISRPNLTFSTLTVSNMSPEDSSIYLCSVRIGLTGLKTFGSGTRLTVV.

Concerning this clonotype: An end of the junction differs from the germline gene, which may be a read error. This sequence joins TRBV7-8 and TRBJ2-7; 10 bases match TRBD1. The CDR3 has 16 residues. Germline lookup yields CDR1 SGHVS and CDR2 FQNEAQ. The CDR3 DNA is TGTACCAGCAGCGCAGCCCGGGACAGGGGATCCTACGAGCAGTACTTC. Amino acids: CTSSAARDRGSYEQYF. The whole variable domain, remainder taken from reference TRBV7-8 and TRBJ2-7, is GAGVSQSPRYKVAKRGQDVALRCDPISGHVSLFWYQQALGQGPEFLTYFQNEAQLDKSGLPSDRFFAERPEGSVSTLKIQRTQQEDSAVYLCTSSAARDRGSYEQYFGPGTRLTVT.

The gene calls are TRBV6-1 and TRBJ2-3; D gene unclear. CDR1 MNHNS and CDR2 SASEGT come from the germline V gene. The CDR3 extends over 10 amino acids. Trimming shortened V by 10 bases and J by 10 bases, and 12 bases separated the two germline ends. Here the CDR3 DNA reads TGTGCCACCGACCTGGTTTCGCAGTATTTT. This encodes CATDLVSQYF.

CDR3: CASSWREGPETQYF. The CDR3 region has the DNA TGTGCCAGCAGTTGGAGAGAGGGGCCAGAGACCCAGTACTTC. The V gene is TRBV6-5, the J gene TRBJ2-5; D tentatively reads TRBD1 or TRBD2 (5 bases each). Germline V lookup: CDR1 MNHEY, CDR2 SVGAGI. Deletions cut 4 bases from V and 4 bases from J, with 13 bases between. The CDR3 runs 14 residues.

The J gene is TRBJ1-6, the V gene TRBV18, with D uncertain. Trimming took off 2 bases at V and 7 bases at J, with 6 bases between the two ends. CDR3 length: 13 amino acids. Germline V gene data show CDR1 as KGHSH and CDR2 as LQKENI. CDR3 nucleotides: TGTGCCAGCTCACCAGGGCAGAATTCACCCCTCCACTTT. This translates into CASSPGQNSPLHF.

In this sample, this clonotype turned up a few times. The CDR3 region has the DNA TGTGCCAGCAGCCCGCCAAGGACAGGGGGCTTCGGGGAGACCCAGTACTTC. Its protein product is CASSPPRTGGFGETQYF. The V and J genes are TRBV5-7 and TRBJ2-5; 11 bases map to TRBD1. TRBV5-7 is an ORF, and what it does is uncertain. After removal of 4 bases from V and 5 bases from J, the junction contained 13 bases not matched to a gene. This CDR3 is built from 17 residues.

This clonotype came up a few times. The CDR3 DNA reads as TGTGCCAGCAGCCAAGGGACAGGGGAGAACTATGGCTACACCTTC. It is translated as CASSQGTGENYGYTF. V is TRBV3-1 and J is TRBJ1-2; 9 nucleotides agree with TRBD1. The CDR3 is 15 residues long. Germline CDR1 is LGHDT and CDR2 is YNNKEL (reference sequence). V was clipped by 1 base and J by 2 bases; unmatched bases: 2. Filled out from reference TRBV3-1 and TRBJ1-2, the complete variable domain reads DTAVSQTPKYLVTQMGNDKSIKCEQNLGHDTMYWYKQDSKKFLKIMFSYNNKELIINETVPNRFSPKSPDKAHLNLHINSLELGDSAVYFCASSQGTGENYGYTFGSGTRLTVV.

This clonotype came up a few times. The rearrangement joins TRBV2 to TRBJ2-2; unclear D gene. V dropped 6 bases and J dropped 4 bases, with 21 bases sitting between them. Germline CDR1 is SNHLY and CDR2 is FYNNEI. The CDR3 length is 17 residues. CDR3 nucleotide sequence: TGTGCCAGCAGGACCATTGACCTCTCCTTTGGCACCGGGGAGCTGTTTTTT. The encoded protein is CASRTIDLSFGTGELFF.

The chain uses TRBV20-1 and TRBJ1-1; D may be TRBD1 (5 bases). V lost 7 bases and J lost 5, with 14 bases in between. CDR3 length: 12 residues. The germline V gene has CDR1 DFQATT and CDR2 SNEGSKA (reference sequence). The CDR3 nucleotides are TGCAGTGGACTGGACATAGGGACTGAAGCTTTCTTT. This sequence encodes CSGLDIGTEAFF.

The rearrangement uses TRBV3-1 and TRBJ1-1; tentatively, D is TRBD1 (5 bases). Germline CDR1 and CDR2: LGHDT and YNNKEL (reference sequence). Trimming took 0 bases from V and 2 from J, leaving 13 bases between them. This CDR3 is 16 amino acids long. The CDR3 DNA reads TGTGCCAGCAGCCAAGAACCCGGGGCAACTAACACTGAAGCTTTCTTT. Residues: CASSQEPGATNTEAFF.

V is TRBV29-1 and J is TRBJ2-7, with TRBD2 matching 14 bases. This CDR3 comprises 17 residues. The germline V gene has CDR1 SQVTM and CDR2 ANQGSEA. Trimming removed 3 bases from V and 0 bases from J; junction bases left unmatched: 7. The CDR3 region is CSVEGLAGVGGSYEQYF. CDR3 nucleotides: TGCAGCGTTGAGGGACTAGCGGGAGTGGGAGGCTCCTACGAGCAGTACTTC.

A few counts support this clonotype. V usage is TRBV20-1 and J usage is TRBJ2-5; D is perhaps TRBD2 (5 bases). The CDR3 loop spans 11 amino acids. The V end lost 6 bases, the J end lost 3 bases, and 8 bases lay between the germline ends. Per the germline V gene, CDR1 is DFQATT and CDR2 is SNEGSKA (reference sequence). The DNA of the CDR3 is TGCAGTGCCCGAGCGGAAGAGACCCAGTACTTC. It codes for CSARAEETQYF.

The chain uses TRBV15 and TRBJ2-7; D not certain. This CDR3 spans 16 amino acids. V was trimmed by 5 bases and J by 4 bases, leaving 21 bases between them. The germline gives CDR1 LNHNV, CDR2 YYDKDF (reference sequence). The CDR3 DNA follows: TGTGCCACCAGCGGTCTGCCTAGTGGTGTGGTATACGAGCAGTACTTC. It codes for CATSGLPSGVVYEQYF.

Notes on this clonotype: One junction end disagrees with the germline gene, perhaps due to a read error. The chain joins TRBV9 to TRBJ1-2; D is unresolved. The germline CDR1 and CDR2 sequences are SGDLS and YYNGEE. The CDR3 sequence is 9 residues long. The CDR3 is CSPGGGYTF. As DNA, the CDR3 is TGCTCTCCCGGTGGGGGCTACACCTTC.

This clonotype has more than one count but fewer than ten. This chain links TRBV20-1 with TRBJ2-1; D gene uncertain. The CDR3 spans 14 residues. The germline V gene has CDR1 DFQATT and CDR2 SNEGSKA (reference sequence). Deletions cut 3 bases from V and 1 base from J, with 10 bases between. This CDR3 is CSARGAASYNEQFF. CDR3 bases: TGCAGTGCTAGGGGTGCGGCATCCTACAATGAGCAGTTCTTC.

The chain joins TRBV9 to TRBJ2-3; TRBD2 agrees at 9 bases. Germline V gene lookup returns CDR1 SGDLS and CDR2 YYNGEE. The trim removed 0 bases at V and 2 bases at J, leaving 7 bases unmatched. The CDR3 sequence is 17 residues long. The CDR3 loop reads CASSVGRGLANTDTQYF. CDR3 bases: TGTGCCAGCAGCGTAGGACGGGGACTAGCAAACACAGATACGCAGTATTTT.

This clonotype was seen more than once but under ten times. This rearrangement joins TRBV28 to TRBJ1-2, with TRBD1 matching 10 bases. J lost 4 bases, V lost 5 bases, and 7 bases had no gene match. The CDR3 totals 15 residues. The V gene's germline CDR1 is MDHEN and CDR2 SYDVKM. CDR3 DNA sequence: TGTGCCAGCAGTGCCGAGACAGGGGGCACCTATGGCTACACCTTC. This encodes CASSAETGGTYGYTF.

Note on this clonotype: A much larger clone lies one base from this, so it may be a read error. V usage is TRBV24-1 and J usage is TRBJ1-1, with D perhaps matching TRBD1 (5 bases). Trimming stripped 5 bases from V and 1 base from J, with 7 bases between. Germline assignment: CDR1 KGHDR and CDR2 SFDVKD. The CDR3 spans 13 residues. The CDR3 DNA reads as TGTGCCACCAGTGCAGGGTGGAACACTGAAGCTTTCTTT. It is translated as CATSAGWNTEAFF.

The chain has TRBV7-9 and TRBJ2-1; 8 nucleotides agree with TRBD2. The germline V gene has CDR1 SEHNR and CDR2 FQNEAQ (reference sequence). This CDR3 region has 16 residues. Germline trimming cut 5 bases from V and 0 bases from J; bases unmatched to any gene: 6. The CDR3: CASSQIGGASYNEQFF. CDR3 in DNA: TGTGCCAGCAGCCAAATCGGGGGGGCCTCCTACAATGAGCAGTTCTTC.

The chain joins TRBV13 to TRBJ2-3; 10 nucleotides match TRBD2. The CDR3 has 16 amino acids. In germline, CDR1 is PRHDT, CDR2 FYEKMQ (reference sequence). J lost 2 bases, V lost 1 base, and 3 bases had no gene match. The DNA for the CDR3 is TGTGCCAGCAGCTTAGAAGCGGGAGGGGTCACAGATACGCAGTATTTT. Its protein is CASSLEAGGVTDTQYF. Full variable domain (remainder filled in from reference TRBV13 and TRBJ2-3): AAGVIQSPRHLIKEKRETATLKCYPIPRHDTVYWYQQGPGQDPQFLISFYEKMQSDKGSIPDRFSAQQFSDYHSELNMSSLELGDSALYFCASSLEAGGVTDTQYFGPGTRLTVL.

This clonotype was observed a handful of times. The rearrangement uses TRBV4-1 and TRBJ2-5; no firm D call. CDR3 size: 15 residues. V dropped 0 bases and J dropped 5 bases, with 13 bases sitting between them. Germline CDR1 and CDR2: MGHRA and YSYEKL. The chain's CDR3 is CASSQDSRSWETQYF. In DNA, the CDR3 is TGCGCCAGCAGCCAAGATTCGAGGAGTTGGGAGACCCAGTACTTC.

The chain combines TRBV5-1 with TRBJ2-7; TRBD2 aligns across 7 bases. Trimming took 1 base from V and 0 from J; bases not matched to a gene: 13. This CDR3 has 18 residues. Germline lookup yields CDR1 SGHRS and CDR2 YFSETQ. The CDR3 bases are TGCGCCAGCAGCTTGCAACCGGGAGGACGGGACGGCTCCTACGAGCAGTACTTC. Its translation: CASSLQPGGRDGSYEQYF.

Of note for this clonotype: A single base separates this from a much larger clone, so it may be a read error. CDR3 loop: CATSRDRYSCEQYF. The CDR3 bases are TGTGCCACCAGCAGAGACCGTTACTCCTGCGAGCAGTACTTC. The chain couples TRBV15 to TRBJ2-7; D is undetermined. The V gene's germline CDR1 is LNHNV and CDR2 YYDKDF (reference sequence). There are 14 residues in the CDR3.

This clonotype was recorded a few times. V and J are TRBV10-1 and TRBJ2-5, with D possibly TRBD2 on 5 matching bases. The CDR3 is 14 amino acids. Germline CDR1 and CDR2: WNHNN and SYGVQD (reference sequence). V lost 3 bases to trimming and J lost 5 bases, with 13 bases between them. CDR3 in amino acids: CASSDGVYGETQYF. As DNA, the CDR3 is TGCGCCAGCAGTGACGGGGTGTACGGGGAGACCCAGTACTTC.

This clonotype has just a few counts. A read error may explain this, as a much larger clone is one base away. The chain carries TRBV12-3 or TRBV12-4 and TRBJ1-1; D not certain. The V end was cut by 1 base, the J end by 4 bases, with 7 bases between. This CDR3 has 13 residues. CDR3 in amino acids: CASSLGPSTEAFF. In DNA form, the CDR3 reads TGTGCCAGCAGTTTAGGTCCGAGCACTGAAGCTTTCTTT.

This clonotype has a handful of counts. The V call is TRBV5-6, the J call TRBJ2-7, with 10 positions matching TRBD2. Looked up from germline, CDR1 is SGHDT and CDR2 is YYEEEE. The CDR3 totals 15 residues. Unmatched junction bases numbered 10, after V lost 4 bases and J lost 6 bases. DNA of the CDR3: TGTGCCAGCAGCCCGGGGGGACTAGCGTCCCCCGAGCAGTACTTC. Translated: CASSPGGLASPEQYF.